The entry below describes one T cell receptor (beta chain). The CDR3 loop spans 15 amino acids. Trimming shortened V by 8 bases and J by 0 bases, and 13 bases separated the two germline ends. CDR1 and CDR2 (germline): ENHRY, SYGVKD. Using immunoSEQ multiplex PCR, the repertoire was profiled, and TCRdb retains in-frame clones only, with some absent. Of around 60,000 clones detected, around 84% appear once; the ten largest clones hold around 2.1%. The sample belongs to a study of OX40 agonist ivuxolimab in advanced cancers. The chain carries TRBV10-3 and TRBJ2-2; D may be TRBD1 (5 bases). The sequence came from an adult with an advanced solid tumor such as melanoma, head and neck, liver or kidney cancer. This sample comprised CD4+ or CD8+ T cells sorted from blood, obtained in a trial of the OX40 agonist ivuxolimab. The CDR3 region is CAISSDRTNTGELFF. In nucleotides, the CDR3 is TGTGCCATCTCATCAGACAGAACGAACACCGGGGAGCTGTTTTTT.